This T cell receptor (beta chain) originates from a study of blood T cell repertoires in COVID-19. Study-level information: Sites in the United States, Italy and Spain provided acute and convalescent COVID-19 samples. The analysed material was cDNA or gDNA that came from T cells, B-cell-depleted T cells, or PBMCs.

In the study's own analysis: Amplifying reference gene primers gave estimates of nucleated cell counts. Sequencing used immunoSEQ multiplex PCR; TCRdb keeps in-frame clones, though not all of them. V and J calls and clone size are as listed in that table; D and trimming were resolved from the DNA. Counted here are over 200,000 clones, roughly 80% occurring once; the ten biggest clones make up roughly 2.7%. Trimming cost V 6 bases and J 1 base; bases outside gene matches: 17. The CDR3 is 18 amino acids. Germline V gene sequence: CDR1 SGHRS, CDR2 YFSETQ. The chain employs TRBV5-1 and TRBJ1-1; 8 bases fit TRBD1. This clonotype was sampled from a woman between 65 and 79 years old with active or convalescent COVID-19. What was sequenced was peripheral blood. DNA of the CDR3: TGCGCCAGCACTCTGGTCCCACCCTCCGGGACAGGGAACACTGAAGCTTTCTTT. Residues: CASTLVPPSGTGNTEAFF.